The sequence of this T cell receptor (beta chain) was determined in a study of blood T cell repertoires in COVID-19. Sequencing used immunoSEQ multiplex PCR; TCRdb keeps in-frame clones, though not all of them. The sample holds approximately 84,000 clones, roughly 80% seen once. V lost 6 bases to trimming and J lost 5 bases; unmatched junction nucleotides: 12. The CDR3 covers 15 residues. The germline gives CDR1 LNHDA, CDR2 SQIVND (reference sequence). The chain employs TRBV19 and TRBJ1-2; 7 bases align to TRBD1. Specimen: peripheral blood. The TCR comes from a human donor in a cohort sampled during active COVID-19. CDR3: CASRKIPGQTYGYTF. DNA of the CDR3: TGTGCCAGTAGAAAAATTCCGGGACAGACGTATGGCTACACCTTC. The full variable domain, with the rest looked up from reference TRBV19 and TRBJ1-2, is DGGITQSPKYLFRKEGQNVTLSCEQNLNHDAMYWYRQDPGQGLRLIYYSQIVNDFQKGDIAEGYSVSREKKESFPLTVTSAQKNPTAFYLCASRKIPGQTYGYTFGSGTRLTVV.